This T cell receptor (beta chain) was profiled in a study of CD4 and CD8 cells across lung adenocarcinoma regions. Localized lung adenocarcinoma, a non-small cell lung cancer, affected the donors. This clonotype was recorded once. The CDR3 is 14 residues long. Germline CDR1 is SGHDT and CDR2 is YYEEEE. Each CDR3 protein is one row after TCRdb ran MiXCR on the PCR reads. The sample consists of about 19,000 distinct CDR3 sequences, 45% to 55% of them appearing once. The material sequenced was CD4+ T cells from the margin of a lung tumor. The TCR originated in a male donor with lung adenocarcinoma. The CD4 and CD8 labels of this study may be unreliable. This chain links TRBV5-6 with TRBJ2-3; D possibly matches TRBD1 or TRBD2 (6 bases each). CDR3 in amino acids: CASQGGWYTDTQYF. CDR3 coding DNA: TGTGCGAGCCAAGGGGGGTGGTACACAGATACGCAGTATTTT.